This TCR beta chain was recovered during a study of human T cells and chemical hapten exposure. The CDR3 is made up of 14 amino acids. Looked up from germline, CDR1 is SGHRS and CDR2 is YFSETQ. Trimming cost V 4 bases and J 3 bases, with 13 bases left between them. Time point of the sample: patch test 1, 2 weeks after DPC sensitization. As for treatment: therapeutic diphenylcyclopropenone sensitization with weekly scalp DPC. TCRdb re-analysed the RACE reads in MiXCR, keeping a single row per CDR3 protein. The sample contains 370,000 or so distinct CDR3 sequences, roughly 4.8% of which appear only once.

The chain recombines TRBV5-1 with TRBJ1-1; the D gene is possibly TRBD1 (5 bases). The clonotype comes from a woman aged 45 to 65 with alopecia areata. Some clones in this sample may be carry-over from other donors' samples. Sequenced here: whole blood, sampled in connection with sensitization to the hapten diphenylcyclopropenone (DPC). The CDR3 spells CASSRWQGDTEAFF. CDR3 DNA sequence: TGCGCCAGCAGCCGATGGCAGGGAGACACTGAAGCTTTCTTT.